These T cell receptor beta chains were read from a single sample in a study of cytomegalovirus exposure and HLA in healthy donors. The data were produced by immunoSEQ multiplex PCR, yet TCRdb's version contains in-frame clones alone and is incomplete. Listed are tens of thousands of clones; over 10% falls within the top ten. Source material: PBMCs. The receptors derive from a man aged 18 to 29 in good health and CMV-seropositive. Both conserved end residues are part of each CDR3. Fields, in order: J gene, D gene, clone size, V gene, CDR3 DNA, CDR3 protein. The D gene is left open where the match is weak. Clone sizes are given selectively: once, few, many, or a class where the clone is expanded.

J: TRBJ2-1
D: TRBD2
size: NA
V: TRBV7-8
DNA: TGTGCCAGCAGACCCCGACTAGCGGGAGGTGAGCAGTTCTTC
CDR3: CASRPRLAGGEQFF

J: TRBJ2-2
D: NA
size: NA
V: TRBV7-3
DNA: TGTGCCAGCAGCCTTAACCCGGGAACCGGGGAGCTGTTTTTT
CDR3: CASSLNPGTGELFF

J: TRBJ1-1
D: TRBD1
size: NA
V: TRBV29-1
DNA: TGCAGCGTCCGGGACAGGGGACCTGAAGCTTTCTTT
CDR3: CSVRDRGPEAFF

J: TRBJ1-2
D: NA
size: NA
V: TRBV5-4
DNA: TGTGCCAGCAGCTTGACGGAGCGCCGGGGCTACACCTTC
CDR3: CASSLTERRGYTF

J: TRBJ1-1
D: NA
size: NA
V: TRBV13
DNA: TGTGCCAGCAGCCCGGACAGAGGTGAAGCTTTCTTT
CDR3: CASSPDRGEAFF

J: TRBJ1-2
D: NA
size: NA
V: TRBV7-8
DNA: TGTGCCAGCAGCTTAATACCGGACTATGGCTACACCTTC
CDR3: CASSLIPDYGYTF

J: TRBJ2-5
D: NA
size: NA
V: TRBV5-1
DNA: TGCGCCAGCAGCTTGGAGGGCAGGTCGGAGGGGACCCAGTACTTC
CDR3: CASSLEGRSEGTQYF

J: TRBJ2-3
D: TRBD1
size: NA
V: TRBV29-1
DNA: TGCAGCGGAGGACAGGGCGGCCCAGATACGCAGTATTTT
CDR3: CSGGQGGPDTQYF

J: TRBJ1-4
D: NA
size: NA
V: TRBV6-5
DNA: TGTGCCAGCAGTTACGGAAGGGGTGAAAAACTGTTTTTT
CDR3: CASSYGRGEKLFF

J: TRBJ1-2
D: NA
size: NA
V: TRBV29-1
DNA: TGCAGCGTTGAAGATACAGGGCGGTATGGCTACACCTTC
CDR3: CSVEDTGRYGYTF

J: TRBJ1-1
D: NA
size: NA
V: TRBV25-1
DNA: TGTGCCAGCAGTGAATACGAAGCCGGGAACACTGAAGCTTTCTTT
CDR3: CASSEYEAGNTEAFF

J: TRBJ2-1
D: TRBD1
size: NA
V: TRBV18
DNA: TGTGCCAGCTCATTCCCAGACAGGGTCTTCGACAATGAGCAGTTCTTC
CDR3: CASSFPDRVFDNEQFF

J: TRBJ2-1
D: TRBD1
size: NA
V: TRBV10-3
DNA: TGTGCCATTCTCCCCAGCGGAGGACAGGGGAATGAGCAGTTCTTC
CDR3: CAILPSGGQGNEQFF

J: TRBJ2-4
D: TRBD1
size: NA
V: TRBV29-1
DNA: TGCAGCGCCCGGGACAGCCGGGTGGGGGCCAAAAACATTCAGTACTTC
CDR3: CSARDSRVGAKNIQYF

J: TRBJ1-4
D: NA
size: NA
V: TRBV9
DNA: TGTGCCAGCAGCGTATTCGGGGAACTGTTTTTT
CDR3: CASSVFGELFF

J: TRBJ2-1
D: NA
size: NA
V: TRBV4-1
DNA: TGCGCCAGCAGCCAATACTACTACAATGAGCAGTTCTTC
CDR3: CASSQYYYNEQFF

J: TRBJ2-7
D: TRBD2
size: NA
V: TRBV25-1
DNA: TGTGCCAGCAGCGGGGACTACCGGGATCTCTCCTACGAGCAGTACTTC
CDR3: CASSGDYRDLSYEQYF

J: TRBJ2-2
D: TRBD2
size: NA
V: TRBV6-1
DNA: TGTGCCAGCAGTGAGAAAGCGGGAGAAACCGGGGAGCTGTTTTTT
CDR3: CASSEKAGETGELFF

J: TRBJ2-7
D: TRBD2
size: NA
V: TRBV7-9
DNA: TGTGCCAGCAGCCCGACCTTCCGGGAGGGCCGGTACGAGCAGTACTTC
CDR3: CASSPTFREGRYEQYF

J: TRBJ2-3
D: TRBD2
size: NA
V: TRBV5-1
DNA: TGCGCCAGCAGCTTGGAGGGGCTAGCGGGGGGCACGGATACGCAGTATTTT
CDR3: CASSLEGLAGGTDTQYF

J: TRBJ1-5
D: TRBD1
size: large
V: TRBV6-1
DNA: TGTGCCAGCAGTGAAGGCGGGACAGGGTATCAGCCCCAGCATTTT
CDR3: CASSEGGTGYQPQHF

J: TRBJ2-1
D: NA
size: NA
V: TRBV11-3
DNA: TGTGCCAGCAGCTCTCCCACGGGCACAGCGGGCAATGAGCAGTTCTTC
CDR3: CASSSPTGTAGNEQFF

J: TRBJ1-2
D: TRBD1
size: NA
V: TRBV7-9
DNA: TGTGCCAGCAGCCCGAAGACAGGGAACGGCTACACCTTC
CDR3: CASSPKTGNGYTF

J: TRBJ1-4
D: NA
size: NA
V: TRBV19
DNA: TGTGCCAGTAGTATCCCGGGGGTTAATGAAAAACTGTTTTTT
CDR3: CASSIPGVNEKLFF

J: TRBJ1-1
D: NA
size: NA
V: TRBV27
DNA: TGTGCCAGCAGTTTTCAGGTTGGGAGGAACACTGAAGCTTTCTTT
CDR3: CASSFQVGRNTEAFF

J: TRBJ2-1
D: NA
size: NA
V: TRBV25-1
DNA: TGTGCCAGCAGTGACCTTCTTTTATACAATGAGCAGTTCTTC
CDR3: CASSDLLLYNEQFF

J: TRBJ1-2
D: NA
size: NA
V: TRBV7-2
DNA: TGTGCCAGCAGCACAGGCTATGGCTACACCTTC
CDR3: CASSTGYGYTF

J: TRBJ2-4
D: NA
size: NA
V: TRBV11-1
DNA: TGTGCCAGCAGCTATAACAGGGCCCTAGCGGTAGGGCCCGCCAACATTCAGTACTTC
CDR3: CASSYNRALAVGPANIQYF

J: TRBJ2-3
D: NA
size: NA
V: TRBV29-1
DNA: TGCAGCTTGACAGGAACCGGCGCAGATACGCAGTATTTT
CDR3: CSLTGTGADTQYF

J: TRBJ1-3
D: TRBD1
size: NA
V: TRBV2
DNA: TGTGCCAGCAGTCTAGACAGGGCCGACACCATATATTTT
CDR3: CASSLDRADTIYF

J: TRBJ1-2
D: NA
size: NA
V: TRBV5-8
DNA: TGTGCCAGCAGCACCCGACAGAACTATGGCTACACCTTC
CDR3: CASSTRQNYGYTF

J: TRBJ2-7
D: TRBD1
size: NA
V: TRBV9
DNA: TGTGCCAGCAGCGTATCGGACAGGGGCTCCTACGAGCAGTACTTC
CDR3: CASSVSDRGSYEQYF

J: TRBJ1-2
D: NA
size: NA
V: TRBV28
DNA: TGTGCCAGCAGTTTCTCCCGTTATGGCTACACCTTC
CDR3: CASSFSRYGYTF

J: TRBJ2-1
D: TRBD1
size: NA
V: TRBV29-1
DNA: TGCAGCGTTGTGGGGACAGGGACCTACAATGAGCAGTTCTTC
CDR3: CSVVGTGTYNEQFF

J: TRBJ2-7
D: TRBD1
size: NA
V: TRBV15
DNA: TGTGCCACCAGCAGGGGACAGGGGGCAGACGAGCAGTACTTC
CDR3: CATSRGQGADEQYF

J: TRBJ2-7
D: NA
size: NA
V: TRBV5-4
DNA: TGTGCCAGCAGCTCAGCAGGTGGGACTGGAACTATCGAGCAGTACTTC
CDR3: CASSSAGGTGTIEQYF

J: TRBJ1-5
D: NA
size: NA
V: TRBV9
DNA: TGTGCCAGCAGCGTAGGGCCAGATTACAATCAGCCCCAGCATTTT
CDR3: CASSVGPDYNQPQHF

J: TRBJ2-1
D: TRBD1
size: NA
V: TRBV7-7
DNA: TGTGCTAGCAGCCCGGGACAGGGCCCCTACAATGAGCAGTTCTTC
CDR3: CASSPGQGPYNEQFF

J: TRBJ1-1
D: TRBD1
size: NA
V: TRBV11-3
DNA: TGTGCCAGCAGCTTAGAAGGGGGCCAAGGAGCTTTCTTT
CDR3: CASSLEGGQGAFF

J: TRBJ1-1
D: TRBD1
size: NA
V: TRBV5-6
DNA: TGTGCCAGCAGCTGGGAGACAGGGGATACTGAAGCTTTCTTT
CDR3: CASSWETGDTEAFF

J: TRBJ1-4
D: NA
size: NA
V: TRBV2
DNA: TGTGCCAGCACCACCCCAACAGGGACTGAAAAACTGTTTTTT
CDR3: CASTTPTGTEKLFF

J: TRBJ2-2
D: NA
size: NA
V: TRBV2
DNA: TGTGCCAGCACGAGGACTACCTCGAACACCGGGGAGCTGTTTTTT
CDR3: CASTRTTSNTGELFF

J: TRBJ2-7
D: TRBD2
size: NA
V: TRBV11-3
DNA: TGTGCCAGCAGCCCTGGGACTAGCGGGAGTTCTTTCCCCTACGAGCAGTACTTC
CDR3: CASSPGTSGSSFPYEQYF

J: TRBJ2-7
D: TRBD1
size: NA
V: TRBV4-1
DNA: TGCGCCAGCAGCCAATCGGGACAGGCCTACTCCTACGAGCAGTACTTC
CDR3: CASSQSGQAYSYEQYF

J: TRBJ2-7
D: TRBD2
size: NA
V: TRBV7-6
DNA: TGTGCCAGCAGCTTTGCTAGCGGGAGGAACCACTACGAGCAGTACTTC
CDR3: CASSFASGRNHYEQYF

J: TRBJ1-1
D: NA
size: NA
V: TRBV19
DNA: TGTGCCAGTAGTATCGCGGGGCTGAACACTGAAGCTTTCTTT
CDR3: CASSIAGLNTEAFF

J: TRBJ1-4
D: NA
size: NA
V: TRBV6-1
DNA: TGTGCCAGCGCGGGAGACCCTAACAATGAAAAACTGTTTTTT
CDR3: CASAGDPNNEKLFF